This T cell receptor beta chain stems from a study of OX40 agonist ivuxolimab in advanced cancers. Whole-study context: The patients got ivuxolimab, which is an agonistic anti-OX40 (CD134) antibody. Anti-PD-1, anti-PD-L1 or anti-CTLA-4 therapy given earlier was allowed, and around 40% had some. Participants, approximately 83% male, averaged 60 years of age, ranging from roughly 20 to 79.

Looked up from germline, CDR1 is KGHSH and CDR2 is LQKENI. With V trimmed by 8 bases and J by 7 bases, 11 bases remained unmatched. The CDR3 length is 15 residues. This clone was observed once. Sequencing used immunoSEQ multiplex PCR; TCRdb keeps in-frame clones, though not all of them. Of 8,000 to 10,000 clones detected, 89% appear once; the ten largest clones hold over 10%. The J gene is TRBJ2-1, the V gene TRBV18; 10 bases align to TRBD1. The sequencing used CD4+ or CD8+ T cells sorted from blood, collected in a trial of the OX40 agonist ivuxolimab. The TCR originated in an adult with an advanced solid tumor such as melanoma, head and neck, liver or kidney cancer. The CDR3 coding sequence is TGTGCCAGCAAAGACAGGGGGCGCAGGAATAATGAGCAGTTCTTC. It is translated as CASKDRGRRNNEQFF.